These 2 T cell receptor beta chains share one sample of origin, sequenced in a study of CD8+CD57+ T cells in acquired aplastic anemia. The patients chosen for sequencing had shown expansion of CD8+CD57+ cells (detected by flow cytometry). Genomic DNA served as template for TCR beta VDJ and CDR3 profiling. TCRdb re-called the reads with MiXCR, one entry per CDR3 protein. The table includes roughly 180,000 distinct CDR3 sequences, roughly three fifths detected once. Sequencing was done on a sample of sorted CD4+, CD8+, or CD8+CD57+ T cells (not recorded which) from PBMCs. Receptors were obtained from a human donor with aplastic anemia.

This chain joins TRBV5-1 and TRBJ2-2, with D tentatively TRBD1 or TRBD2 (5 bases each). CDR1 is SGHRS, CDR2 YFSETQ, per germline. CDR3 length: 15 residues. Trimming left V 1 base short and J 2 bases short, with 9 bases between. The DNA for the CDR3 is TGCGCCAGCAGCTTGAAGGGACCTAACACCGGGGAGCTGTTTTTT. Encoded protein: CASSLKGPNTGELFF.

The table lists this clonotype with a few counts. The J gene is TRBJ2-7, the V gene TRBV11-2; D gene unclear. The CDR3 loop spans 11 amino acids. Germline V gene data show CDR1 as SGHAT and CDR2 as FQNNGV. V lost 6 bases, J lost 2 bases, and 5 bases lay in between. CDR3 loop: CASRVTYEQYF. DNA for the CDR3: TGTGCCAGCAGGGTCACCTACGAGCAGTACTTC.